Following are 10 T cell receptor beta chains from one sample sequenced in a study of regulatory T cells in long-lasting Graves disease. Libraries of TCR beta came from iRepertoire HTBI primers plus Arm-PCR of CDR3 regions. TCRdb analysed the multiplex PCR reads with MiXCR anew, one entry per CDR3 protein. The repertoire has hundreds of thousands of distinct CDR3 sequences, less than 20% of them found once; the top ten carry about 20%. As for time point: newly diagnosed GD, antithyroid drugs for less than 3 months. Researchers made the TCR library from RNA that was extracted from PBMCs. The sample in question was peripheral blood mononuclear cells (PBMCs), obtained at new diagnosis, from a patient treated with antithyroid drugs. Receptors were obtained from a female donor with Graves disease.

This rearrangement joins TRBV20-1 to TRBJ2-1, with TRBD2 matching over 14 bases. The J segment lost 13 bases and the V segment lost 3 bases, leaving 11 bases of the junction unmatched. This CDR3 has 15 residues. In germline, CDR1 is DFQATT, CDR2 SNEGSKA (reference sequence). The DNA for the CDR3 is TGCAGTGCTAGGGGTGGGACTAGCGGGGGTGGGGTCCAGTTCTTC. The encoded protein is CSARGGTSGGGVQFF.

At least ten counts were recorded for this clonotype. The J gene is TRBJ2-1, the V gene TRBV28, with D possibly TRBD2 on 5 matching bases. Trimming removed 3 bases at V and 5 bases at J, with 11 bases between. From germline, CDR1 is MDHEN and CDR2 SYDVKM. The CDR3 spans 14 residues. The CDR3 loop is CASSFLGSDNEQFF. CDR3 bases: TGTGCCAGCAGTTTTCTCGGTAGCGACAATGAGCAGTTCTTC.

The chain carries TRBV20-1 and TRBJ2-3; D might be TRBD1 (7 bases). The CDR3 is 13 amino acids. V was clipped by 5 bases and J by 5 bases, with 14 bases between them. From germline, CDR1 is DFQATT and CDR2 SNEGSKA (reference sequence). CDR3 in DNA: TGCAGTGCTCCCTACAGGGGAGGAGATACGCAGTATTTT. It translates to CSAPYRGGDTQYF.

V usage is TRBV27 and J usage is TRBJ1-5; no reliable D call. Germline loops: CDR1 MNHEY, CDR2 SMNVEV (reference sequence). V lost 5 bases and J lost 1, with 6 bases in between. The CDR3 length is 13 residues. In DNA form, the CDR3 reads TGTGCCAGCAGTATACTAAGCAATCAGCCCCAGCATTTT. Residues: CASSILSNQPQHF.

The table lists this clonotype with many counts. The chain has TRBV25-1 and TRBJ1-2, with D unclear. Trimming left V 3 bases short and J 5 bases short, with 13 bases between. Germline V gene data show CDR1 as MGHDK and CDR2 as SYGVNS. The CDR3 runs to 14 residues. The CDR3 loop reads CASSDGSGLYGYTF. For the CDR3, the DNA is TGTGCCAGCAGTGACGGATCAGGACTGTATGGCTACACCTTC.

The chain joins TRBV20-1 to TRBJ1-4; TRBD1 aligns across 9 bases. Trimming removed 4 bases from V and 0 bases from J; junction bases left unmatched: 3. Germline V gene lookup returns CDR1 DFQATT and CDR2 SNEGSKA (reference sequence). This CDR3 contains 15 residues. CDR3: CSATRQGATNEKLFF. In nucleotides, the CDR3 is TGCAGTGCTACCCGACAGGGGGCAACTAATGAAAAACTGTTTTTT.

This clonotype was seen repeatedly, ten times or more. The CDR3 reads CASSMGTGVGNQPQHF. The CDR3 coding sequence is TGTGCCAGTAGTATGGGGACAGGGGTGGGCAATCAGCCCCAGCATTTT. The chain is built from TRBV19 and TRBJ1-5; 10 bases align to TRBD1. This CDR3 is built from 16 residues. With V trimmed by 3 bases and J by 2 bases, 4 bases remained unmatched. CDR1 and CDR2 (germline): LNHDA, SQIVND (reference sequence).

This clonotype has ten or more counts. The chain recombines TRBV20-1 with TRBJ2-3, with D perhaps TRBD1 (5 bases). Germline CDR1 DFQATT, CDR2 SNEGSKA (reference sequence). V was shortened by 5 bases and J by 5 bases, with 26 bases between the two germline ends. The CDR3 is 17 residues long. The CDR3 spells CSARPMAHGALVDTQYF. CDR3 coding DNA: TGCAGTGCTCGCCCGATGGCGCATGGGGCGCTTGTAGATACGCAGTATTTT.

This clonotype was found many times. This sequence joins TRBV11-2 and TRBJ1-5, with D tentatively TRBD1 (6 bases). The CDR3 sequence is 15 residues long. Germline V gives CDR1 SGHAT, CDR2 FQNNGV. Trimming took 0 bases from V and 7 from J, leaving 13 bases between them. CDR3 sequence (DNA): TGTGCCAGCAGCTTAGATCAGGGGATCAGACAGCCCCAGCATTTT. This sequence encodes CASSLDQGIRQPQHF.

This clonotype was detected a few times. The V call is TRBV19, the J call TRBJ1-2, with no clear D. Germline CDR1 LNHDA, CDR2 SQIVND (reference sequence). CDR3 length: 14 amino acids. V was trimmed by 7 bases and J by 0 bases, leaving 12 bases between them. CDR3 coding DNA: TGTGCCAGTACCTCGGGATACACTAACTATGGCTACACCTTC. This encodes CASTSGYTNYGYTF.